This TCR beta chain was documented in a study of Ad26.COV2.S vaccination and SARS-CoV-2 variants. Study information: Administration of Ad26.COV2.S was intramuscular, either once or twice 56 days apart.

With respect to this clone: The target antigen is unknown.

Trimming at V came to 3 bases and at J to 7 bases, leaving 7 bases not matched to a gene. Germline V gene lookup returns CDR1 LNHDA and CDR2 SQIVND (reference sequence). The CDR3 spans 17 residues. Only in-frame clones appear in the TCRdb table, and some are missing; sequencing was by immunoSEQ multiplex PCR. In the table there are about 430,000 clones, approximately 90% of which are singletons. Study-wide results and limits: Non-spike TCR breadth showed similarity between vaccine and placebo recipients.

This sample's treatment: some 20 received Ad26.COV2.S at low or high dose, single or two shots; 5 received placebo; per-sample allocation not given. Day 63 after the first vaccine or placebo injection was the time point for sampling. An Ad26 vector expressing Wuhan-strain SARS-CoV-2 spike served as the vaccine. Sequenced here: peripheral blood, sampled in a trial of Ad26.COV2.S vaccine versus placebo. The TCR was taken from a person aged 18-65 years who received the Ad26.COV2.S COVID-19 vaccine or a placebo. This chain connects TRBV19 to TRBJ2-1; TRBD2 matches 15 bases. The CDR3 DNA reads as TGTGCCAGTAGTATGACGGGACTAGCGGGAGGCCCAAATGAGCAGTTCTTC. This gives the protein CASSMTGLAGGPNEQFF.